Listed below are T cell receptor beta chains from one sample, sequenced in a study of blood T cell repertoires in COVID-19. Clones were sequenced by immunoSEQ multiplex PCR, and TCRdb holds only the in-frame ones, with some missing. The sample carries about 400,000 clones, about 89% recorded once. The source material was peripheral blood. The source is a woman in her thirties with acute or convalescent COVID-19. The CDR3 runs from the conserved cysteine through the conserved F or W. A D gene is named only where the DNA matches it firmly. Rows may omit the clone size; those that give it use once, few, many or a size class.

CDR3nt: TGCGCCAGCAGCTTGGGGGACAGGGCCATCTCCTATAATTCACCCCTCCACTTT
CDR3aa: CASSLGDRAISYNSPLHF
d_gene: TRBD1
j_gene: TRBJ1-6
v_gene: TRBV5-1
abundance: NA

CDR3nt: TGCGCCAGCAGCCAACAAGGGGGTAGTTCCTACAATGAGCAGTTCTTC
CDR3aa: CASSQQGGSSYNEQFF
d_gene: NA
j_gene: TRBJ2-1
v_gene: TRBV5-1
abundance: NA

CDR3nt: TGTGCCAGCAGCCGTCTGGACTTAATAAACACCATATATTTT
CDR3aa: CASSRLDLINTIYF
d_gene: NA
j_gene: TRBJ1-3
v_gene: TRBV3-1/TRBV3-2
abundance: once

CDR3nt: TGTGCCACCAGTGTTATGGACAGGAACACAGATACGCAGTATTTT
CDR3aa: CATSVMDRNTDTQYF
d_gene: TRBD1
j_gene: TRBJ2-3
v_gene: TRBV24-1
abundance: NA

CDR3nt: TGTGCCAGCAGCTTTAGCTCCTACGAGCAGTACTTC
CDR3aa: CASSFSSYEQYF
d_gene: NA
j_gene: TRBJ2-7
v_gene: TRBV7-2
abundance: NA

CDR3nt: TGTGCCAGCAGCCCGGTTGACAGGTTCACTGAAGCTTTCTTT
CDR3aa: CASSPVDRFTEAFF
d_gene: NA
j_gene: TRBJ1-1
v_gene: TRBV7-9
abundance: NA

CDR3nt: TGTGCCAGCAGCGTAGGACAGGACCGCTACAATGAGCAGTTCTTC
CDR3aa: CASSVGQDRYNEQFF
d_gene: NA
j_gene: TRBJ2-1
v_gene: TRBV9
abundance: NA

CDR3nt: TGTGCCAGCAGTTTGGGTCGGCGGGCCACTGAAGCTTTCTTT
CDR3aa: CASSLGRRATEAFF
d_gene: NA
j_gene: TRBJ1-1
v_gene: TRBV28
abundance: NA

CDR3nt: TGTGCCAGCAGTGACCGGAGTCGGGGGTTGTCAGATACGCAGTATTTT
CDR3aa: CASSDRSRGLSDTQYF
d_gene: NA
j_gene: TRBJ2-3
v_gene: TRBV6-1
abundance: once

CDR3nt: TGCGCCAGCAGCAGGGACTACCTGTACGAGCAGTTCTTC
CDR3aa: CASSRDYLYEQFF
d_gene: TRBD2
j_gene: TRBJ2-1
v_gene: TRBV4-1
abundance: NA

CDR3nt: TGTGCTATAGCGTGCCGTGAGGAGACCCAGTACTTC
CDR3aa: CAIACREETQYF
d_gene: NA
j_gene: TRBJ2-5
v_gene: TRBV2
abundance: NA

CDR3nt: TGTGCCAGCAGCCAAAACTCCTACGAGCAGTACTTC
CDR3aa: CASSQNSYEQYF
d_gene: NA
j_gene: TRBJ2-7
v_gene: TRBV6-5
abundance: NA

CDR3nt: TGTGCCAGCAGTACGACAGGGGGTCGGGAGACCCAGTACTTC
CDR3aa: CASSTTGGRETQYF
d_gene: TRBD1
j_gene: TRBJ2-5
v_gene: TRBV5-5
abundance: NA

CDR3nt: TGTGCCAGCAGTGGACAGGGGGCGACTAACTATGGCTACACCTTC
CDR3aa: CASSGQGATNYGYTF
d_gene: TRBD1
j_gene: TRBJ1-2
v_gene: TRBV28
abundance: NA

CDR3nt: TGCAGCGCTGGGCAAACCAGGACCGGGGAGCTGTTTTTT
CDR3aa: CSAGQTRTGELFF
d_gene: NA
j_gene: TRBJ2-2
v_gene: TRBV29-1
abundance: NA

CDR3nt: TGTGCCAGCAGTGACCCAGGCTACAATGAGCAGTTCTTC
CDR3aa: CASSDPGYNEQFF
d_gene: NA
j_gene: TRBJ2-1
v_gene: TRBV2
abundance: NA

CDR3nt: TGCGCCAGCAGCTTGGCTCCCGGAGTCACCGGGGAGCTGTTTTTT
CDR3aa: CASSLAPGVTGELFF
d_gene: NA
j_gene: TRBJ2-2
v_gene: TRBV5-1
abundance: NA

CDR3nt: TGTGCCAGCTCACCACAGGGGTTATCACGCACAGATACGCAGTATTTT
CDR3aa: CASSPQGLSRTDTQYF
d_gene: NA
j_gene: TRBJ2-3
v_gene: TRBV18
abundance: NA

CDR3nt: TGTGCCAGCAGCAAATTCCCAGGGCGGCTGGGTTCACCCCTCCACTTT
CDR3aa: CASSKFPGRLGSPLHF
d_gene: NA
j_gene: TRBJ1-6
v_gene: TRBV21-1
abundance: NA

CDR3nt: TGTGCCAGCAGTTTAGCGGCTACCTACGAGCAGTACTTC
CDR3aa: CASSLAATYEQYF
d_gene: NA
j_gene: TRBJ2-7
v_gene: TRBV28
abundance: NA

CDR3nt: TGTGCCAGCAGTTTCGGCTGGCGGGGGGGGTCAAAAGAGACCCAGTACTTC
CDR3aa: CASSFGWRGGSKETQYF
d_gene: TRBD2
j_gene: TRBJ2-5
v_gene: TRBV28
abundance: NA